Sequencing of this T cell receptor (beta chain) was carried out in a study of CD8+ T cells in alopecia areata. The count of this clone is one. What it recognizes is unknown. Treatment given: oral pan-JAK inhibitor, 5-10 mg twice daily. Following RNA extraction, reverse transcription yielded cDNA that acted as the sequencing template. Generated by immunoSEQ multiplex PCR, the TCRdb table keeps only in-frame clones and is missing some. Of 100,000 to 150,000 clones listed, under 65% were seen once; the top ten hold under 7.5%. Study-wide points: Scalp and blood retained many expanded lesional clones during tofacitinib. For lesional scalp, especially alopecia totalis/universalis, clonality was higher than in normal scalp. Mice showed TCR sharing more clearly than patients did, possibly owing to HLA.

CDR1 is SGHTA and CDR2 is FQGNSA in the germline V gene. V was cut by 5 bases and J by 12 bases, with 11 bases left in between. This CDR3 has 11 residues. This TCR was sampled from a human donor with alopecia areata. The sequenced sample was CD4+ T cells sorted from blood, obtained at week 4, from a patient treated with tofacitinib. This chain uses TRBV7-2 with TRBJ2-1; maybe TRBD2 (6 bases). CDR3 amino acids: CASSPGLRQFF. Here the CDR3 DNA reads TGTGCCAGCAGCCCGGGACTGAGGCAGTTCTTC.